The 26 T cell receptor beta chains presented below share a single source sample, sequenced in a study of long-term antiretroviral therapy in people with HIV. At the survey level, the v3.0 immunoSEQ assay was run. Sequencing used immunoSEQ multiplex PCR; TCRdb keeps in-frame clones, though not all of them. The sample has around 29,000 clones, about 93% seen once; the top ten hold around 6.4%. This material consisted of unsorted PBMCs, taken approximately 6.3 years after starting antiretroviral therapy. All receptors come from a woman in her thirties or forties with HIV.

The V call is TRBV7-9, the J call TRBJ2-3; unclear D gene. The CDR3 is made up of 11 amino acids. Germline V gene sequence: CDR1 SEHNR, CDR2 FQNEAQ (reference sequence). V lost 9 bases to trimming and J lost 5 bases, with 9 bases between them. DNA for the CDR3: TGTGCCAGTCACCCGGGAGATACGCAGTATTTT. Translated: CASHPGDTQYF.

V and J are TRBV7-6 and TRBJ2-3, with 8 bases identical to TRBD1. The CDR3 totals 18 residues. Germline V CDR1 and CDR2: SGHVS, FNYEAQ. Unmatched junction bases numbered 14, after V lost 1 base and J lost 5 bases. CDR3 sequence (DNA): TGTGCCAGCAGCTTAGTCGCCCCGGAGGACAGGGTAGTAGATACGCAGTATTTT. Its protein is CASSLVAPEDRVVDTQYF.

The V and J genes are TRBV5-1 and TRBJ2-5; 11 bases match TRBD2. CDR1 SGHRS and CDR2 YFSETQ come from the germline V gene. This CDR3 contains 14 residues. J lost 4 bases, V lost 2 bases, and 1 base had no gene match. The DNA for the CDR3 is TGCGCCAGCAGCTTCCTAGCGGGGGGAGAGACCCAGTACTTC. Protein: CASSFLAGGETQYF.

The chain combines TRBV11-3 with TRBJ1-1, with no clear D. This CDR3 comprises 13 residues. CDR1 and CDR2 (germline): SGHNT, YENEEA. V was trimmed by 2 bases and J by 5 bases, leaving 9 bases between them. The CDR3 region has the DNA TGTGCCAGCAGCTTATCGCGAAGGACTGAAGCTTTCTTT. Protein sequence: CASSLSRRTEAFF.

The J gene is TRBJ1-2, the V gene TRBV7-9, with D maybe TRBD1 (5 bases). V was trimmed by 4 bases and J by 3 bases, leaving 24 bases between them. CDR3 size: 18 residues. CDR1 is SEHNR and CDR2 is FQNEAQ in the germline V gene (reference sequence). The CDR3 loop is CASSSNRMGLGWHYGYTF. DNA of the CDR3: TGTGCCAGCAGCTCCAACAGGATGGGGTTAGGATGGCACTATGGCTACACCTTC. Variable domain in full (rest from reference TRBV7-9 and TRBJ1-2): DTGVSQNPRHKITKRGQNVTFRCDPISEHNRLYWYRQTLGQGPEFLTYFQNEAQLEKSRLLSDRFSAERPKGSFSTLEIQRTEQGDSAMYLCASSSNRMGLGWHYGYTFGSGTRLTVV.

The rearrangement uses TRBV15 and TRBJ2-1; TRBD1 agrees at 9 bases. The junction had 9 bases not matched to a gene; V was cut back by 3 bases and J by 6 bases. Germline CDR1 reads LNHNV; CDR2 reads YYDKDF (reference sequence). The CDR3 loop spans 16 amino acids. The CDR3 bases are TGTGCCACCAGCAGGACAGGGGGAGGCGATGGCAATGAGCAGTTCTTC. Its translation: CATSRTGGGDGNEQFF.

The chain links TRBV9 to TRBJ1-3; no clear D. The CDR3 runs 15 residues. From germline, CDR1 is SGDLS and CDR2 YYNGEE. Trimming cost V 3 bases and J 3 bases, with 13 bases left between them. The CDR3 coding sequence is TGTGCCAGCAGCGCAGGCGGAGGCGATGGAAACACCATATATTTT. Amino acid sequence: CASSAGGGDGNTIYF.

The V call is TRBV5-8, the J call TRBJ1-3; no firm D call. CDR3 length: 16 residues. V was pared by 0 bases and J by 0 bases, with 10 bases between. From germline, CDR1 is SGHTS and CDR2 YDEGEE. The CDR3 reads CASSLVVVRSGNTIYF. The CDR3 bases are TGTGCCAGCAGCTTGGTGGTGGTCCGCTCTGGAAACACCATATATTTT. Based on the CDR3 plus reference TRBV5-8 and TRBJ1-3, the full variable domain is EAGVTQSPTHLIKTRGQQATLRCSPISGHTSVYWYQQALGLGLQFLLWYDEGEERNRGNFPPRFSGRQFPNYSSELNVNALELEDSALYLCASSLVVVRSGNTIYFGEGSWLTVV.

J is TRBJ1-2 and V is TRBV5-4; TRBD1 might be the D (6 bases). The V gene's germline CDR1 is SGHNT and CDR2 YYREEE (reference sequence). The V and J ends lost 9 bases and 5 bases respectively, with 11 bases between them. CDR3 length: 11 amino acids. The CDR3 coding sequence is TGTGCCACCGAACAGGGTTATGGCTACACCTTC. Its protein is CATEQGYGYTF. Looking up the rest from reference TRBV5-4 and TRBJ1-2 gives the full variable domain: ETGVTQSPTHLIKTRGQQVTLRCSSQSGHNTVSWYQQALGQGPQFIFQYYREEENGRGNFPPRFSGLQFPNYSSELNVNALELDDSALYLCATEQGYGYTFGSGTRLTVV.

The V gene is TRBV30, the J gene TRBJ2-1; D tentatively reads TRBD1 or TRBD2 (5 bases each). The CDR3 runs to 13 residues. Trimming pared 0 bases from V and 7 bases from J, leaving 10 bases between. Germline assignment: CDR1 GTSNPN and CDR2 SVGIG (reference sequence). The CDR3 is CAWSVGTTNEQFF. CDR3 DNA sequence: TGTGCCTGGAGTGTAGGGACCACGAATGAGCAGTTCTTC.

This chain uses TRBV19 with TRBJ1-4, with D tentatively TRBD1 (5 bases). The V end was cut by 4 bases, the J end by 13 bases, with 19 bases between. The CDR3 contains 14 residues. CDR1 LNHDA and CDR2 SQIVND come from the germline V gene (reference sequence). The CDR3 nucleotides read TGTGCCAGTAGTACCCGGGACTACCTACCTCCACTGTTTTTT. It yields the protein CASSTRDYLPPLFF.

The V call is TRBV13, the J call TRBJ1-4; D ambiguous. The CDR3 is 12 amino acids. V was cut by 4 bases and J by 7 bases, with 7 bases left in between. The germline gives CDR1 PRHDT, CDR2 FYEKMQ (reference sequence). The CDR3 here is CASSSRGEKLFF. CDR3 DNA: TGTGCCAGCAGCTCTCGTGGTGAAAAACTGTTTTTT. Based on the CDR3 plus reference TRBV13 and TRBJ1-4, the full variable domain is AAGVIQSPRHLIKEKRETATLKCYPIPRHDTVYWYQQGPGQDPQFLISFYEKMQSDKGSIPDRFSAQQFSDYHSELNMSSLELGDSALYFCASSSRGEKLFFGSGTQLSVL.

J is TRBJ1-4 and V is TRBV7-6; D gene unclear. This CDR3 contains 13 residues. The germline V gene has CDR1 SGHVS and CDR2 FNYEAQ. The ends were cut back, 2 bases at V and 7 bases at J, with 8 bases in the middle. CDR3 DNA: TGTGCCAGCAGCTTATCCCATGGTGAAAAACTGTTTTTT. Its protein is CASSLSHGEKLFF.

The chain's CDR3 is CASKVIGVTDTQYF. The CDR3 coding sequence is TGTGCCAGCAAGGTTATCGGGGTGACAGATACGCAGTATTTT. This rearrangement joins TRBV6-5 to TRBJ2-3, with a possible D match to TRBD2 (5 bases). CDR1 and CDR2 from the germline V gene are MNHEY and SVGAGI. The CDR3 has 14 amino acids. V shed 7 bases and J shed 3 bases, with 14 bases lying between them.

The genes are TRBV27 and TRBJ2-7; no clear D. The CDR3 length is 13 residues. The germline CDR1 and CDR2 sequences are MNHEY and SMNVEV (reference sequence). The ends were cut back, 4 bases at V and 6 bases at J, with 13 bases in the middle. CDR3 DNA sequence: TGTGCCAGCAGTTCCGGTCTCTCCCGCGAGCAGTACTTC. The encoded protein is CASSSGLSREQYF.

The chain joins TRBV7-2 to TRBJ2-1, with 7 bases matching TRBD2. The CDR3 extends over 19 amino acids. Germline V lookup: CDR1 SGHTA, CDR2 FQGNSA. The trim removed 2 bases at V and 5 bases at J, leaving 18 bases unmatched. In DNA, the CDR3 is TGTGCCAGCAGCTTATACGGTCGGGAGTGGCTAGCGGTTAACAATGAGCAGTTCTTC. Translation: CASSLYGREWLAVNNEQFF.

This CDR3 is CASSDRAGTDTQYF. The CDR3, as DNA: TGTGCCAGTTCGGACAGGGCGGGTACAGATACGCAGTATTTT. The chain combines TRBV7-9 with TRBJ2-3, with 8 positions matching TRBD1. The V and J ends lost 9 bases and 3 bases, in that order; junction bases with no gene match: 8. The CDR3 covers 14 residues. CDR1 and CDR2 from the germline V gene are SEHNR and FQNEAQ (reference sequence).

J is TRBJ2-7 and V is TRBV7-2; a possible D gene is TRBD2 (6 bases). V lost 1 base and J lost 0, with 13 bases in between. Germline CDR1 is SGHTA and CDR2 is FQGNSA. The CDR3 spans 16 residues. CDR3 DNA: TGTGCCAGCAGCTTAGATTGGCGGGGCAGCTCCTACGAGCAGTACTTC. Amino acid sequence: CASSLDWRGSSYEQYF.

The CDR3 DNA is TGTGCCAGCAGCGACCAGAACCCAGGTCTCACTGAAGCTTTCTTT. It encodes CASSDQNPGLTEAFF. V and J are TRBV7-9 and TRBJ1-1; D unclear. Germline-derived CDR1 and CDR2 are SEHNR and FQNEAQ (reference sequence). V was pared by 5 bases and J by 4 bases, with 17 bases between. CDR3 size: 15 residues.

The V gene is TRBV29-1, the J gene TRBJ2-3, with D perhaps matching TRBD1 or TRBD2 (6 bases each). The CDR3 sequence is 14 residues long. V was shortened by 7 bases and J by 3 bases, with 17 bases between the two germline ends. CDR1 SQVTM and CDR2 ANQGSEA come from the germline V gene. The CDR3 loop reads CSAPTGAPTDTQYF. The CDR3 nucleotides are TGCAGCGCTCCAACGGGGGCCCCTACAGATACGCAGTATTTT.

The chain is built from TRBV6-6 and TRBJ1-6; TRBD1 matches 7 bases. V dropped 6 bases and J dropped 7; count of bases not matched to a gene: 6. This CDR3 has 14 amino acids. Germline V gives CDR1 MNHNY, CDR2 SVGAGI (reference sequence). Here the CDR3 reads CASRTGTENSPLHF. CDR3 nucleotides: TGTGCCAGCAGAACCGGGACAGAAAATTCACCCCTCCACTTT.

This clone is a singleton in its sample. The V gene is TRBV19, the J gene TRBJ2-5; TRBD2 agrees at 7 bases. Trimming removed 7 bases from V and 2 bases from J; junction bases left unmatched: 7. The CDR3 covers 14 residues. CDR1 and CDR2 from the germline V gene are LNHDA and SQIVND (reference sequence). This CDR3 is CASKVLAEQETQYF. In nucleotides, the CDR3 is TGTGCCAGTAAAGTCCTAGCGGAGCAAGAGACCCAGTACTTC.

The J gene is TRBJ2-3, the V gene TRBV12-5, with D possibly matching TRBD2 (5 bases). The ends were cut back, 8 bases at V and 5 bases at J, with 11 bases in the middle. Per the germline V gene, CDR1 is LGHNT and CDR2 is FRNRAP. CDR3 length: 12 amino acids. Here the CDR3 DNA reads TGTGCTAGTTCGGGGAGCCTAGATACGCAGTATTTT. It specifies CASSGSLDTQYF.

The chain is built from TRBV30 and TRBJ1-5; D is unresolved. Germline CDR1 is GTSNPN and CDR2 is SVGIG (reference sequence). Trimming removed 2 bases at V and 13 bases at J, with 15 bases between. This CDR3 is 12 amino acids long. CDR3 DNA: TGTGCCTGGAGTCTCCCCAGTGGGTCTCAGCATTTT. This gives the protein CAWSLPSGSQHF.

This chain uses TRBV5-1 with TRBJ2-5, with D possibly TRBD2 on 6 matching bases. V was clipped by 3 bases and J by 5 bases, with 20 bases between them. This CDR3 has 16 residues. Germline CDR1 reads SGHRS; CDR2 reads YFSETQ. CDR3 nucleotides: TGCGCCAGCAGCTGGAGGGGCCAGGGTGTATGGGAGACCCAGTACTTC. The encoded protein is CASSWRGQGVWETQYF. The entire variable domain, with the rest obtained from reference TRBV5-1 and TRBJ2-5, is as follows: KAGVTQTPRYLIKTRGQQVTLSCSPISGHRSVSWYQQTPGQGLQFLFEYFSETQRNKGNFPGRFSGRQFSNSRSEMNVSTLELGDSALYLCASSWRGQGVWETQYFGPGTRLLVL.

This chain joins TRBV9 and TRBJ2-5; no reliable D call. CDR3 length equals 15 residues. The germline gives CDR1 SGDLS, CDR2 YYNGEE. Deletions cut 4 bases from V and 5 bases from J, with 18 bases between. The CDR3 sequence: CASSPRPQKRETQYF. The DNA of the CDR3 is TGTGCCAGCAGCCCTCGACCCCAGAAAAGGGAGACCCAGTACTTC.